Listed below are T cell receptor beta chains from one sample, sequenced in a study of blood T cell repertoires in COVID-19. The method was immunoSEQ multiplex PCR; TCRdb's version includes in-frame clones alone and lacks a portion of them. Of 120,000 to 150,000 clones in the sample, approximately 89% were seen once. The source material was peripheral blood. The receptor source for this set is a human donor in a cohort sampled during active COVID-19. Each CDR3 is given with its conserved first and last residue. Fields, in order: clone size, J gene, D gene, V gene, CDR3 DNA, CDR3 protein. The D gene is left open where the match is weak. The size of a clone is reported for some rows only, either as once, few or many, or as a class for expanded clones.

clone size: .
J gene: TRBJ2-3
D gene: TRBD2
V gene: TRBV4-3
CDR3 DNA: TGCGCCAGCAGCCAAGATAGTCGGGTAGCGGGGGGCACAGATACGCAGTATTTT
CDR3 protein: CASSQDSRVAGGTDTQYF

clone size: .
J gene: TRBJ2-3
D gene: .
V gene: TRBV28
CDR3 DNA: TGTGCCAGCAGTCCCGGAGCGGCAGGGGGGACAGATACGCAGTATTTT
CDR3 protein: CASSPGAAGGTDTQYF

clone size: once
J gene: TRBJ2-3
D gene: .
V gene: TRBV15
CDR3 DNA: TGTGCCACCAGCAGAGGCCCAGGGTTGGCAGATACGCAGTATTTT
CDR3 protein: CATSRGPGLADTQYF

clone size: .
J gene: TRBJ1-2
D gene: .
V gene: TRBV15
CDR3 DNA: TGTGCCACCAGCAGAGTCTCGGGGAGGAACTCTGGCTACACCTTC
CDR3 protein: CATSRVSGRNSGYTF

clone size: .
J gene: TRBJ2-2
D gene: TRBD1
V gene: TRBV3-1/TRBV3-2
CDR3 DNA: TGTGCCAGCAGCCAAGCGGGACAGGGTTACACCGGGGAGCTGTTTTTT
CDR3 protein: CASSQAGQGYTGELFF

clone size: .
J gene: TRBJ1-1
D gene: .
V gene: TRBV7-9
CDR3 DNA: TGTGCCAGCAGCTTAATCAATAGGAGAGGCACTGAAGCTTTCTTT
CDR3 protein: CASSLINRRGTEAFF

clone size: .
J gene: TRBJ1-1
D gene: TRBD1
V gene: TRBV13
CDR3 DNA: TGTGCCAGCAGCTCGGACAGGGTCTCTGAAGCTTTCTTT
CDR3 protein: CASSSDRVSEAFF

clone size: once
J gene: TRBJ2-1
D gene: .
V gene: TRBV15
CDR3 DNA: TGTGCCACCAGCAGAGGAGGGGGGCACAGGGGGGGTGAGCAGTTCTTC
CDR3 protein: CATSRGGGHRGGEQFF

clone size: once
J gene: TRBJ1-3
D gene: TRBD1
V gene: TRBV5-1
CDR3 DNA: TGCGCCAGCAGCCGGACAGGGATCAGTTCTGGAAACACCATATATTTT
CDR3 protein: CASSRTGISSGNTIYF

clone size: few
J gene: TRBJ1-6
D gene: .
V gene: TRBV9
CDR3 DNA: TGTGCCAGCAGCGTAGACCAAGGAGGTTCACCCCTCCACTTT
CDR3 protein: CASSVDQGGSPLHF

clone size: .
J gene: TRBJ2-7
D gene: .
V gene: TRBV11-2
CDR3 DNA: TGTGCCAGCAGCCTACCAGGGAACTCCATCTACGAGCAGTACTTC
CDR3 protein: CASSLPGNSIYEQYF

clone size: once
J gene: TRBJ2-5
D gene: .
V gene: TRBV27
CDR3 DNA: TGTGCCAGCAGTTTTCTAGGGGGAACGGGGACCCAGTACTTC
CDR3 protein: CASSFLGGTGTQYF

clone size: .
J gene: TRBJ1-1
D gene: .
V gene: TRBV19
CDR3 DNA: TGTGCCAGTAGTCTTAGCCGGGGGACTGAAGCTTTCTTT
CDR3 protein: CASSLSRGTEAFF

clone size: .
J gene: TRBJ2-5
D gene: .
V gene: TRBV11-2
CDR3 DNA: TGTGCCAGCAGCTTACAATCGGGTAGCGGGACCCAGTACTTC
CDR3 protein: CASSLQSGSGTQYF

clone size: .
J gene: TRBJ1-1
D gene: TRBD1
V gene: TRBV27
CDR3 DNA: TGTGCCAGCGGTCCCGACAGGGGTACTGAAGCTTTCTTT
CDR3 protein: CASGPDRGTEAFF

clone size: .
J gene: TRBJ1-2
D gene: TRBD1
V gene: TRBV9
CDR3 DNA: TGTGCCAGCAGCGCGTGGACAGGGGCTGGCTATGGCTACACCTTC
CDR3 protein: CASSAWTGAGYGYTF